These 21 T cell receptor beta chains were sequenced from one sample in a study of blood T cells in healthy people across ages (dated by TCRdb to between 2014 and 2017). The protocol used for the library was 5' RACE. The sequencer was an Illumina HiSeq 2500. A second 7 to 11 cycle PCR used a sample-barcoded 5' primer and a J-beta primer mix. The public reads were quality trimmed at Q25 with fastp and then assembled into clones with MiXCR by TCRdb, keeping productive beta chains. Under each unique CDR3 protein, matching rows form one entry showing the most common genes and DNA. Recorded for this sample are about 780,000 distinct CDR3 sequences; under 30% of them occurred a single time. Jointly, the top ten make up 2.5% to 3.5% of the sample. The sample was also linked to a second study, of T cells of mothers and their children.

The sequencing sample was made of blood. Every receptor here comes from a boy between 10 and 17 years old in good health.

The V and J genes are TRBV11-2 and TRBJ2-5; TRBD2 matches at 9 bases. The J call could be wrong; TRBJ2-1 is a better fit for the DNA end. This CDR3 region has 15 residues. CDR1 and CDR2 from the germline V gene are SGHAT and FQNNGV. CDR3 nucleotides: TGTGCCAGCAGCTTATTGGGACTAGCCATTAATGAGCAGTTCTTC. Translated: CASSLLGLAINEQFF.

This clonotype was observed a handful of times. V is TRBV6-1 and J is TRBJ2-3; 7 nucleotides align to TRBD2. J was trimmed by 2 bases and V by 6 bases; bases with no gene match: 11. Germline assignment: CDR1 MNHNS and CDR2 SASEGT. The CDR3 runs 16 residues. The CDR3 bases are TGTGCCAGCAGGCCGGCTAGCGGACAAACCACAGATACGCAGTATTTT. Residues: CASRPASGQTTDTQYF.

On this clonotype: Relative to the germline gene, one junction end is altered; a read error may explain this. This sequence joins TRBV20-1 and TRBJ2-7, with D tentatively TRBD1 (6 bases). This CDR3 is built from 15 residues. The germline gives CDR1 DFQATT, CDR2 SNEGSKA (reference sequence). The CDR3 here is CSVRDKARGSYEQYF. The CDR3 DNA reads TGCAGTGTTAGAGATAAGGCCAGGGGCTCCTACGAGCAGTACTTC.

This clonotype has a handful of counts. The chain recombines TRBV20-1 with TRBJ1-4; no clear D. Trimming cost V 5 bases and J 0 bases, with 13 bases left between them. The CDR3 has 15 amino acids. Germline-derived CDR1 and CDR2 are DFQATT and SNEGSKA (reference sequence). CDR3 in amino acids: CSAASVPSTNEKLFF. CDR3 sequence (DNA): TGCAGTGCTGCTTCGGTTCCTTCAACTAATGAAAAACTGTTTTTT.

This chain uses TRBV9 with TRBJ2-2; D is unresolved. Germline V gene data show CDR1 as SGDLS and CDR2 as YYNGEE. The CDR3 runs to 16 residues. Trimming took 0 bases from V and 2 from J, leaving 11 bases between them. Here the CDR3 DNA reads TGTGCCAGCAGCGTAGGTCCGATACTTAACACCGGGGAGCTGTTTTTT. It is translated as CASSVGPILNTGELFF.

This clonotype has more than one count but fewer than ten. The J gene is TRBJ1-4, the V gene TRBV20-1, with 7 nucleotides matching TRBD1. With V trimmed by 3 bases and J by 3 bases, 4 bases remained unmatched. The CDR3 runs 14 residues. CDR1 DFQATT and CDR2 SNEGSKA come from the germline V gene (reference sequence). CDR3 in amino acids: CSASGDSANEKLFF. CDR3 coding DNA: TGCAGTGCTAGTGGGGACAGCGCTAATGAAAAACTGTTTTTT.

This clonotype has more than one count but fewer than ten. The rearrangement links TRBV15 to TRBJ2-4; D may match TRBD1 or TRBD2 (6 bases each). Trimming removed 0 bases from V and 3 bases from J, with 18 bases in between. CDR1 is LNHNV, CDR2 YYDKDF, per germline (reference sequence). The CDR3 runs 18 residues. The CDR3 DNA follows: TGTGCCACCAGCAGAGAAGGGGGGCCCACCCTGGGCAAAAACATTCAGTACTTC. Encoded protein: CATSREGGPTLGKNIQYF.

This clonotype was observed a few times. The gene calls are TRBV5-1 and TRBJ2-7; D ambiguous. Germline V gives CDR1 SGHRS, CDR2 YFSETQ. This CDR3 is 12 amino acids long. Trimming stripped 2 bases from V and 5 bases from J, with 8 bases between. As DNA, the CDR3 is TGCGCCAGCAGCTTAGAGCACCACGAGCAGTACTTC. Translating gives CASSLEHHEQYF.

This clonotype was seen repeatedly, ten times or more. The V gene is TRBV7-2, the J gene TRBJ2-7, with D tentatively TRBD1 (5 bases). The V gene's germline CDR1 is SGHTA and CDR2 FQGNSA. This CDR3 has 13 amino acids. Deletions cut 0 bases from V and 4 bases from J, with 7 bases between. The CDR3 region has the DNA TGTGCCAGCAGCTTAGCGGCAGGGTACGAGCAGTACTTC. Protein product: CASSLAAGYEQYF.

This clonotype was seen only a few times. This CDR3 is CASRKGGLDIQYF. The DNA of the CDR3 is TGTGCCAGCAGGAAAGGGGGGCTAGACATTCAGTACTTC. V is TRBV3-1 and J is TRBJ2-4; D is tentatively TRBD1 or TRBD2 (6 bases each). Per the germline V gene, CDR1 is LGHDT and CDR2 is YNNKEL (reference sequence). The CDR3 has 13 residues. The V gene lost 6 bases and the J gene lost 8 bases, with 14 bases spanning the gap.

This clonotype was detected only a few times. An end of the junction does not agree with germline; a read error may underlie this. The chain employs TRBV6-5 and TRBJ1-3; 8 bases are a match to TRBD1. Germline assignment: CDR1 MNHEY and CDR2 SVGAGI. The CDR3 consists of 16 residues. The CDR3 DNA sequence: TGTGCCAGCAGTTACTCGCTTCAGGGGGCTGGAAGCACCATATATTTT. It translates to CASSYSLQGAGSTIYF.

This clonotype was seen a few times. This chain connects TRBV3-1 to TRBJ2-3; D may be TRBD1 (6 bases). Trimming took 1 base from V and 1 from J, leaving 9 bases between them. Germline V gene lookup returns CDR1 LGHDT and CDR2 YNNKEL (reference sequence). This CDR3 is 15 amino acids long. CDR3 coding DNA: TGTGCCAGCAGCCAAGTTGGGGGCGGCACAGATACGCAGTATTTT. Its protein product is CASSQVGGGTDTQYF.

J is TRBJ2-1 and V is TRBV6-5; D call uncertain. The CDR3 extends over 15 amino acids. V shed 5 bases and J shed 5 bases, with 16 bases lying between them. Germline loops: CDR1 MNHEY, CDR2 SVGAGI. The CDR3 is CASSTDFWTHNEQFF. In DNA, the CDR3 is TGTGCCAGCAGTACTGATTTTTGGACCCACAATGAGCAGTTCTTC.

The sample holds a few counts of this clonotype. The V call is TRBV7-9, the J call TRBJ1-1; D may be TRBD1 (5 bases). This CDR3 comprises 18 residues. The V gene's germline CDR1 is SEHNR and CDR2 FQNEAQ (reference sequence). Deletions cut 0 bases from V and 4 bases from J, with 21 bases between. The CDR3 sequence is CASSLAPWTGTMGTEAFF. In nucleotides, the CDR3 is TGTGCCAGCAGCTTAGCGCCCTGGACGGGGACTATGGGCACTGAAGCTTTCTTT.

Note on this clonotype: One junction end does not reproduce the germline sequence, and a read error may be involved. The chain links TRBV7-9 to TRBJ2-7, with D perhaps being TRBD1 or TRBD2 (5 bases each). Germline V gene lookup returns CDR1 SEHNR and CDR2 FQNEAQ (reference sequence). The CDR3 has 16 amino acids. The CDR3 sequence: CAGSLEGSGTLYEQYF. In DNA form, the CDR3 reads TGTGCCGGCAGCTTAGAGGGGTCGGGAACCCTCTACGAGCAGTACTTC.

The chain joins TRBV4-1 to TRBJ1-4; D ambiguous. The CDR3 runs to 14 residues. Trimming pared 1 base from V and 8 bases from J, leaving 11 bases between. Per the germline V gene, CDR1 is MGHRA and CDR2 is YSYEKL. CDR3 nucleotide sequence: TGCGCCAGCAGCCAAGGCAGGCTGGGCGAAAAACTGTTTTTT. Encoded protein: CASSQGRLGEKLFF.

V is TRBV18 and J is TRBJ2-7; D gene unclear. The CDR3 is 15 residues long. CDR1 is KGHSH, CDR2 LQKENI, per germline. V shed 0 bases and J shed 2 bases, with 11 bases lying between them. In DNA, the CDR3 is TGTGCCAGCTCACCACCCGGGCGGAAAGCCTACGAGCAGTACTTC. The encoded protein is CASSPPGRKAYEQYF.

This clonotype was counted between two and nine times. The chain couples TRBV7-9 to TRBJ1-4; the match to TRBD1 covers 7 bases. Germline V gives CDR1 SEHNR, CDR2 FQNEAQ (reference sequence). The CDR3 contains 15 residues. The ends lost 5 bases at V and 6 bases at J; junction bases unmatched: 9. This CDR3 reads CASSARQGVDEKLFF. CDR3 nucleotides: TGTGCCAGCAGCGCGAGACAGGGAGTCGATGAAAAACTGTTTTTT.

This chain connects TRBV20-1 to TRBJ2-5, with TRBD1 identical over 10 bases. J gave up 4 bases and V 2 bases, and 7 bases lay outside the gene matches. Germline V gene data show CDR1 as DFQATT and CDR2 as SNEGSKA (reference sequence). The CDR3 loop spans 15 amino acids. The CDR3, as DNA: TGCAGTGCTAGACACCGGGACAGGGGTGGAGAGACCCAGTACTTC. The encoded protein is CSARHRDRGGETQYF.

In its sample, this clonotype was seen a few times. The J gene is TRBJ2-3, the V gene TRBV9; TRBD2 aligns across 13 bases. The V gene's germline CDR1 is SGDLS and CDR2 YYNGEE. This CDR3 region has 16 residues. Germline trimming cut 3 bases from V and 3 bases from J; bases unmatched to any gene: 4. The CDR3 sequence is CASSAPGLAGTDTQYF. The CDR3 coding sequence is TGTGCCAGCAGCGCACCGGGACTAGCGGGGACAGATACGCAGTATTTT. The full variable domain, rest sourced from reference TRBV9 and TRBJ2-3, is DSGVTQTPKHLITATGQRVTLRCSPRSGDLSVYWYQQSLDQGLQFLIQYYNGEERAKGNILERFSAQQFPDLHSELNLSSLELGDSALYFCASSAPGLAGTDTQYFGPGTRLTVL.

The sample holds a few counts of this clonotype. J is TRBJ2-5 and V is TRBV9, with TRBD2 as a possible D gene (6 bases). Trimming pared 3 bases from V and 5 bases from J, leaving 23 bases between. Germline CDR1 SGDLS, CDR2 YYNGEE. CDR3 length: 17 amino acids. The CDR3 is CASSEGPGRERSETQYF. CDR3 nucleotide sequence: TGTGCCAGCAGCGAGGGGCCAGGCCGGGAGCGCAGTGAGACCCAGTACTTC.